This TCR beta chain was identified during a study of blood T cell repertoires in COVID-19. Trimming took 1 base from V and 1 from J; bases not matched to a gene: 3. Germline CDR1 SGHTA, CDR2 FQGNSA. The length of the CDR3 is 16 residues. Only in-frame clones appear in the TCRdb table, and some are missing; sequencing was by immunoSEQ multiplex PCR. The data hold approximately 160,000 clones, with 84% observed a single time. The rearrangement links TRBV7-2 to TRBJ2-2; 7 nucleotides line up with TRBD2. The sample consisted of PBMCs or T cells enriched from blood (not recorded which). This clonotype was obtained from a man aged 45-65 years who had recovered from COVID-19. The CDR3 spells CASSLVGGRNTGELFF. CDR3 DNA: TGTGCCAGCAGCTTAGTGGGCGGGAGGAACACCGGGGAGCTGTTTTTT.